The 13 T cell receptor beta chains presented below share a single source sample, sequenced in a study of beta chain features in type 1 diabetes. Study observations and caveats: The study found moderately but significantly shorter TCRB CDR3s in all four CD4+ subsets of Type 1 diabetes patients.

Of the isolated RNA, all was reverse transcribed, and so the sequenced material was expressed TCRB transcripts. Clones were sequenced by immunoSEQ multiplex PCR, and TCRdb holds only the in-frame ones, with some missing. Here the sample spans hundreds of thousands of clones, about 15% being singletons. These TCRs' antigens remain unknown. The sample comprised naive CD4+ T cells from blood. All receptors derive from a man aged 18 to 30 with type 1 diabetes.

This clone was found a few times. The rearrangement joins TRBV7-2 to TRBJ1-1; a possible D gene is TRBD1 (6 bases). V lost 4 bases and J lost 7, with 13 bases in between. The germline CDR1 and CDR2 sequences are SGHTA and FQGNSA. The CDR3 sequence is 13 residues long. The CDR3 DNA follows: TGTGCCAGCAGCTACGCAGGGACATTTGAAGCTTTCTTT. It translates to CASSYAGTFEAFF.

In this sample, this clone turned up a few times. CDR3 loop: CASSQAIYEQYF. The DNA of the CDR3 is TGTGCCAGCAGCCAAGCTATCTACGAGCAGTACTTC. V usage is TRBV4-2 and J usage is TRBJ2-7; no firm D call. Germline CDR1 is LGHNA and CDR2 is YNFKEQ. With 1 base removed from V and 3 bases from J, the gap between germline ends came to 4 bases. The CDR3 totals 12 residues.

This clone occurred a few times. CDR3: CASSESSGIQETQYF. As DNA, the CDR3 is TGTGCCAGCAGTGAGTCTAGCGGGATCCAAGAGACCCAGTACTTC. The rearrangement links TRBV2 to TRBJ2-5, with 9 bases identical to TRBD2. Per the germline V gene, CDR1 is SNHLY and CDR2 is FYNNEI. The CDR3 is 15 residues long. With 3 bases clipped from V and 1 base from J, the junction kept 3 bases outside the gene matches.

This clone was observed a handful of times. The chain has TRBV10-3 and TRBJ2-1; possibly TRBD1 for D (6 bases). The V and J ends lost 7 bases and 7 bases respectively, with 14 bases between them. Germline assignment: CDR1 ENHRY and CDR2 SYGVKD. The CDR3 loop spans 13 amino acids. CDR3 in amino acids: CAIMAQGGNEQFF. The DNA for the CDR3 is TGTGCCATCATGGCACAGGGTGGGAATGAGCAGTTCTTC.

The rearrangement links TRBV18 to TRBJ1-5; 7 nucleotides align to TRBD1. This CDR3 has 14 amino acids. The germline CDR1 and CDR2 sequences are KGHSH and LQKENI. Germline trimming cut 5 bases from V and 0 bases from J; bases unmatched to any gene: 1. The CDR3 region is CASSAGGSNQPQHF. The CDR3 region has the DNA TGTGCCAGCTCAGCAGGGGGTAGCAATCAGCCCCAGCATTTT.

The chain is built from TRBV1 and TRBJ2-5; no DNA check was done on the table's D call, TRBD2. TRBV1 has pseudogene status. The CDR3 has 16 residues. As DNA, the CDR3 is TGCACCAGCAGCCAGCAGACTAGCGGGTTTCAAGAGACCCAGTACTTC. Translation: CTSSQQTSGFQETQYF.

This chain uses TRBV5-1 with TRBJ2-7; the D is unclear. CDR3 length: 15 amino acids. In germline, CDR1 is SGHRS, CDR2 YFSETQ. Trimming left V 4 bases short and J 2 bases short, with 16 bases between. CDR3 sequence: CASSPTGDGAYEQYF. The CDR3 DNA is TGCGCCAGCAGCCCCACCGGAGACGGCGCCTACGAGCAGTACTTC.

This clone was counted a few times. The DNA for the CDR3 is TGCAGCGCCCGAGGCGCCTATAATTCACCCCTCCACTTT. Translated, it gives CSARGAYNSPLHF. The chain employs TRBV29-1 and TRBJ1-6; D remains unclear. V gave up 7 bases and J gave up 2 bases, with 9 bases separating them. The germline gives CDR1 SQVTM, CDR2 ANQGSEA. This CDR3 is 13 amino acids long.

The V call is TRBV9, the J call TRBJ2-1, with 15 bases that match TRBD2. From germline, CDR1 is SGDLS and CDR2 YYNGEE. The length of the CDR3 is 18 residues. With 3 bases clipped from V and 8 bases from J, the junction kept 12 bases outside the gene matches. The chain's CDR3 is CASSAGLAGGPNLYEQFF. The CDR3 DNA follows: TGTGCCAGCAGCGCCGGACTAGCGGGGGGGCCCAATCTCTATGAGCAGTTCTTC.

This clone has just a few counts. This CDR3 is also generated by other DNA sequences in the sample. Here the CDR3 reads CASSSGQGYEQYF. The CDR3 nucleotides are TGTGCCAGCAGTTCAGGGCAGGGGTACGAGCAGTACTTC. The chain uses TRBV28 and TRBJ2-7; perhaps TRBD1 as D (6 bases). V lost 4 bases, J lost 4 bases, and 11 bases lay in between. Germline-derived CDR1 and CDR2 are MDHEN and SYDVKM. The length of the CDR3 is 13 residues.

The V and J genes are TRBV5-6 and TRBJ2-1; D is possibly TRBD2 (5 bases). This CDR3 is 14 amino acids long. V was trimmed by 1 base and J by 5 bases, leaving 10 bases between them. CDR1 and CDR2 (germline): SGHDT, YYEEEE. CDR3 DNA: TGTGCCAGCAGCTTGTCTAGCCACCACAATGAGCAGTTCTTC. As protein: CASSLSSHHNEQFF. The whole variable domain, filled in from reference TRBV5-6 and TRBJ2-1, reads DAGVTQSPTHLIKTRGQQVTLRCSPKSGHDTVSWYQQALGQGPQFIFQYYEEEERQRGNFPDRFSGHQFPNYSSELNVNALLLGDSALYLCASSLSSHHNEQFFGPGTRLTVL.

In this sample, this clone turned up a few times. V gene TRBV28 combines with J gene TRBJ1-2; 10 nucleotides align to TRBD1. The CDR3 runs 14 residues. V lost 4 bases to trimming and J lost 3 bases; unmatched junction nucleotides: 2. The germline V gene encodes CDR1 MDHEN and CDR2 SYDVKM. The DNA for the CDR3 is TGTGCCAGCAGTTCCGGACAGGGGGACTATGGCTACACCTTC. Translating gives CASSSGQGDYGYTF.

The chain links TRBV30 to TRBJ2-7; D not certain. There are 8 residues in the CDR3. V gave up 6 bases and J gave up 5 bases, with 2 bases separating them. The V gene's germline CDR1 is GTSNPN and CDR2 SVGIG (reference sequence). CDR3 amino acids: CACNEQYF. In nucleotides, the CDR3 is TGTGCCTGTAACGAGCAGTACTTC.